This T cell receptor beta chain was found in a study of T cells in Graves' hyperthyroidism and ophthalmopathy. The wider study: Blood from the periphery was taken at initial diagnosis, before any treatment. General study points: Through a model of 13 V-J features, ophthalmopathy was separated from stable hyperthyroidism.

TCR beta CDR3 regions were amplified from RNA. A set of HTBI primers served as the primers for a first-round RT-PCR of the TCR CDR3. MiXCR, applied by TCRdb to the multiplex PCR reads, yields one record per CDR3 protein. The table includes 96,000 or so distinct CDR3 sequences, 51% detected once. The germline V gene has CDR1 ENHRY and CDR2 SYGVKD. The CDR3 is 12 residues long. V lost 8 bases and J 8 bases, leaving 15 bases between the germline ends. Isolation of PBMCs was performed on about 10 ml fresh peripheral blood. Of note for this clonotype: Its specificity is unknown.

The chain combines TRBV10-3 with TRBJ1-2; TRBD1 might be the D (5 bases). The origin of this receptor is a woman in her forties with Graves' hyperthyroidism. Sequencing was carried out using blood. The CDR3 DNA is TGTGCCATCGACGGGAGGGGTGGAGGCTACACCTTC. Translation gives CAIDGRGGGYTF.